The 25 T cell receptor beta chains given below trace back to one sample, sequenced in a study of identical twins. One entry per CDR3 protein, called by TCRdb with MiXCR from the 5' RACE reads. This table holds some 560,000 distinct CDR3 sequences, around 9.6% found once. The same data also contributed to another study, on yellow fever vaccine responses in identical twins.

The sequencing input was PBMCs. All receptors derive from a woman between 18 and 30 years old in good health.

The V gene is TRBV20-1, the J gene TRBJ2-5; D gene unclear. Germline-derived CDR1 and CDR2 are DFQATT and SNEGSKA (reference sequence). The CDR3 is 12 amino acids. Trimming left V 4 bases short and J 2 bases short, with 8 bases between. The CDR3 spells CSAKTTQETQYF. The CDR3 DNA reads TGCAGTGCTAAAACAACGCAAGAGACCCAGTACTTC.

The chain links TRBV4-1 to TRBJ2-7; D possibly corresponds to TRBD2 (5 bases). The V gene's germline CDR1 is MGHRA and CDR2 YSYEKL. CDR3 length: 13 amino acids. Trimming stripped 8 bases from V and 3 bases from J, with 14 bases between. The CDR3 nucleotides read TGCGCCAGCCGAGAGACTACGGGCTACGAGCAGTACTTC. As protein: CASRETTGYEQYF.

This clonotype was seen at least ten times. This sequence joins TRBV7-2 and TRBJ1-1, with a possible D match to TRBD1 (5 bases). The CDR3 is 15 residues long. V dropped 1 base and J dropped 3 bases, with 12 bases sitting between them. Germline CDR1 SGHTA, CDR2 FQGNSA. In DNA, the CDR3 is TGTGCCAGCAGCTTAGGGGGGATTAGGTACACTGAAGCTTTCTTT. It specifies CASSLGGIRYTEAFF.

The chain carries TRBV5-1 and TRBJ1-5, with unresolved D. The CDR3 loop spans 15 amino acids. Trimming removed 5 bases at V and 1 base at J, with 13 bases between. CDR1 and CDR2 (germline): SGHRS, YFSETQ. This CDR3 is CASRPDGSSNQPQHF. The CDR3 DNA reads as TGCGCCAGCAGGCCAGATGGTTCAAGCAATCAGCCCCAGCATTTT.

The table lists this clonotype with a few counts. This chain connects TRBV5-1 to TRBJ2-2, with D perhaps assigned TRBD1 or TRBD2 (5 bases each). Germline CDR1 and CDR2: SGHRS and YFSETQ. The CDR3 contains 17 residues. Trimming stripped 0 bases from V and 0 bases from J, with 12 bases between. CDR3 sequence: CASSLGTGATNTGELFF. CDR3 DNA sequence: TGCGCCAGCAGCTTGGGGACCGGGGCTACGAACACCGGGGAGCTGTTTTTT.

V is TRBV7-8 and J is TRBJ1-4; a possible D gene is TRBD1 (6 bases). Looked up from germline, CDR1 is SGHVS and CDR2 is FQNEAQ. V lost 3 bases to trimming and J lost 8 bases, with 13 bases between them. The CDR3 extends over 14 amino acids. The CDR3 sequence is CASSLGARQEKLFF. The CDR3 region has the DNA TGTGCCAGCAGCTTGGGGGCTCGTCAGGAAAAACTGTTTTTT. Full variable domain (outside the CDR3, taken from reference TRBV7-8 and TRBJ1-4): GAGVSQSPRYKVAKRGQDVALRCDPISGHVSLFWYQQALGQGPEFLTYFQNEAQLDKSGLPSDRFFAERPEGSVSTLKIQRTQQEDSAVYLCASSLGARQEKLFFGSGTQLSVL.

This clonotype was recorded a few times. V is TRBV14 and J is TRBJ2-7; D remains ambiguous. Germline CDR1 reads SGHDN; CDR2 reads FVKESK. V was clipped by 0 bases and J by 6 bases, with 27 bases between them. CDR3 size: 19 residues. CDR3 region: CASSQDKQPSRPMFSEQYF. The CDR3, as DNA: TGTGCCAGCAGCCAAGATAAACAGCCCTCTCGCCCCATGTTTTCCGAGCAGTACTTC.

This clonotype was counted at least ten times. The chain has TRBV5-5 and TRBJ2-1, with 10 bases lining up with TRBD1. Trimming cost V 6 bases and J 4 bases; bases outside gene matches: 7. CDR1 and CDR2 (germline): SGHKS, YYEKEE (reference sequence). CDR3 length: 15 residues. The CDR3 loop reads CASTTQGQGYNEQFF. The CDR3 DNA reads TGTGCCAGCACAACCCAGGGACAGGGGTACAATGAGCAGTTCTTC.

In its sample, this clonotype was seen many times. In nucleotides, the CDR3 is TGCAGCGCGAAGGACAGTAAGAACACTGAAGCTTTCTTT. Amino acids: CSAKDSKNTEAFF. The chain joins TRBV29-1 to TRBJ1-1; D might be TRBD1 (6 bases). V lost 7 bases to trimming and J lost 1 base, with 13 bases between them. The CDR3 length is 13 residues. In germline, CDR1 is SQVTM, CDR2 ANQGSEA.

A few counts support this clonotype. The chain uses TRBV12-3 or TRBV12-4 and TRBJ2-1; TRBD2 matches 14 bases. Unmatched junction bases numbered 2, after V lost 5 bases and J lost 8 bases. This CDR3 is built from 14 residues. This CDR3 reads CASSMGLAGDEQFF. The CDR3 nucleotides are TGTGCCAGCAGTATGGGACTAGCGGGGGATGAGCAGTTCTTC.

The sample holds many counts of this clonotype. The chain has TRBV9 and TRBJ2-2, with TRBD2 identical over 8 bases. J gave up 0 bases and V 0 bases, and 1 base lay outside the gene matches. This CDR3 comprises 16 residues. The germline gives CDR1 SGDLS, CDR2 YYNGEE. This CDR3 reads CASSVAGGPNTGELFF. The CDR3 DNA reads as TGTGCCAGCAGCGTAGCGGGGGGGCCGAACACCGGGGAGCTGTTTTTT.

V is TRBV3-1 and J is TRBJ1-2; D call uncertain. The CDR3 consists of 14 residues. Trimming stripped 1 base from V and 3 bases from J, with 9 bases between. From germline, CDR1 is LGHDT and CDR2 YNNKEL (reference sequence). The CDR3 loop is CASSQAGSHYGYTF. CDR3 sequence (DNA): TGTGCCAGCAGCCAAGCTGGCAGCCACTATGGCTACACCTTC.

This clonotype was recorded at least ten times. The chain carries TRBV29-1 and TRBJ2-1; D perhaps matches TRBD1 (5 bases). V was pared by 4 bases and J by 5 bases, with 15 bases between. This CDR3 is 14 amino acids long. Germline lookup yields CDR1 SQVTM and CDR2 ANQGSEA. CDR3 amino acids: CSVGQGREHNEQFF. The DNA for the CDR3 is TGCAGCGTTGGCCAGGGAAGGGAACACAATGAGCAGTTCTTC.

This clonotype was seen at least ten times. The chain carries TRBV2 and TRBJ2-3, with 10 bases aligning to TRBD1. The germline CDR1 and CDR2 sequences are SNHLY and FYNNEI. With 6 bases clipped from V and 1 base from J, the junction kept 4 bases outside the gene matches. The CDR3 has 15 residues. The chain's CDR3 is CASRPGTGGTDTQYF. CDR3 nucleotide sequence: TGTGCCAGCAGGCCCGGGACAGGGGGCACAGATACGCAGTATTTT.

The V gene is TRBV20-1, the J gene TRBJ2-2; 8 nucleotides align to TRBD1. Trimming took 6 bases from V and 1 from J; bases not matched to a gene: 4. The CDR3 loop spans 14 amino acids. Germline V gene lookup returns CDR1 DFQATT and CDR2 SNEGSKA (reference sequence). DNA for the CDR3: TGCAGTGCCGCACAGGGGGGGAACACCGGGGAGCTGTTTTTT. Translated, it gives CSAAQGGNTGELFF.

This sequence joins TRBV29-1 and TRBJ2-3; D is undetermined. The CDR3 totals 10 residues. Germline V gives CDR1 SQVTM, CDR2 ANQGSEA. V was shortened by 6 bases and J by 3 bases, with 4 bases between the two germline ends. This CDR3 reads CSVATDTQYF. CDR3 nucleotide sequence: TGCAGCGTGGCTACAGATACGCAGTATTTT.

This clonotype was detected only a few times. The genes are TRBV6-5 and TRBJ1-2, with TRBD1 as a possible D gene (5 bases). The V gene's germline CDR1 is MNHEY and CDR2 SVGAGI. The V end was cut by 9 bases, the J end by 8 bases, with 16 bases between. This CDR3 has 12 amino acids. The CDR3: CASGDQRKGYTF. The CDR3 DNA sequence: TGTGCCAGTGGGGACCAGAGAAAAGGCTACACCTTC.

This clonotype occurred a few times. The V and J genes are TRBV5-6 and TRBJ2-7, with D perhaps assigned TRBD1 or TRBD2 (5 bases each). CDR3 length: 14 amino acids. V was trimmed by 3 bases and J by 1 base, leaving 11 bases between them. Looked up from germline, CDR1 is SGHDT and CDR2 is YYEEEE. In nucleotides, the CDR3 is TGTGCCAGCAGCTGGGGACGGGCTTCCTACGAGCAGTACTTC. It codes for CASSWGRASYEQYF. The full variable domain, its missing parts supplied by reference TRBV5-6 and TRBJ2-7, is DAGVTQSPTHLIKTRGQQVTLRCSPKSGHDTVSWYQQALGQGPQFIFQYYEEEERQRGNFPDRFSGHQFPNYSSELNVNALLLGDSALYLCASSWGRASYEQYFGPGTRLTVT.

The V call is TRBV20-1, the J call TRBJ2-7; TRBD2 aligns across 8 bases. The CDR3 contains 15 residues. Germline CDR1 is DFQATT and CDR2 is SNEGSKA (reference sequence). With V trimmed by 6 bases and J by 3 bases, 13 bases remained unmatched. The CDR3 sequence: CSAPQLADGLYEQYF. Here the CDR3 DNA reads TGCAGTGCCCCTCAACTAGCGGACGGTCTCTACGAGCAGTACTTC.

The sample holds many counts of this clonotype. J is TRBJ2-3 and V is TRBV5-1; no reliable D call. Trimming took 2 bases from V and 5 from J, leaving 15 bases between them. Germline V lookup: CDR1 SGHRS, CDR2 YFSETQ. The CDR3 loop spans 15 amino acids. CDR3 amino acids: CASSLSAAPIDTQYF. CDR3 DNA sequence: TGCGCCAGCAGCTTATCGGCGGCCCCTATAGATACGCAGTATTTT.

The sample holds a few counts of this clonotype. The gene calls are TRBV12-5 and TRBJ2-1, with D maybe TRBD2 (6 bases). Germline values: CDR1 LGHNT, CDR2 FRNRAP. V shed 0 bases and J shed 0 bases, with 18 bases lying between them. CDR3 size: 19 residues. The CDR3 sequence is CASGLVFGTSGSSYNEQFF. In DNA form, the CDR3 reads TGTGCTAGTGGTTTGGTTTTTGGGACCTCCGGGAGCTCCTACAATGAGCAGTTCTTC.

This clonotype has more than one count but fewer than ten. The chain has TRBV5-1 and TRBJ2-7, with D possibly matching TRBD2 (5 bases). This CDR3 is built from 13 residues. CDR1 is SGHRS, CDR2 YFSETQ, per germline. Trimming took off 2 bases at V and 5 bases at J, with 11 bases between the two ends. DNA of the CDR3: TGCGCCAGCAGCTTCGGGGTTGGGAACGAGCAGTACTTC. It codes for CASSFGVGNEQYF.

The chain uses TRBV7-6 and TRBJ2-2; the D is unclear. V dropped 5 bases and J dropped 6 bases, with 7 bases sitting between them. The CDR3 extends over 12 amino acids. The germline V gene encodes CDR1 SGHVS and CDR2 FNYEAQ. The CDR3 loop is CASSHTSGELFF. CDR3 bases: TGTGCCAGCAGCCATACCTCCGGGGAGCTGTTTTTT.

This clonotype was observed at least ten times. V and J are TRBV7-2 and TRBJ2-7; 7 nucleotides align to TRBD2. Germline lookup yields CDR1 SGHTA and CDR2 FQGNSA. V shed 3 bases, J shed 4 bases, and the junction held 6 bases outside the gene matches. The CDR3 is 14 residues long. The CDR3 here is CASSFREAVYEQYF. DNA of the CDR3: TGTGCCAGCAGCTTTCGGGAGGCTGTTTACGAGCAGTACTTC.

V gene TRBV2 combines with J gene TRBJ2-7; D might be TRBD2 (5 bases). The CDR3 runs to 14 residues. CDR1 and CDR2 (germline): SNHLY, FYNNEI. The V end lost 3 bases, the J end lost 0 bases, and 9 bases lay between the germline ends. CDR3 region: CASSDTGSSYEQYF. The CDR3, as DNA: TGTGCCAGCAGTGATACGGGGAGCTCCTACGAGCAGTACTTC. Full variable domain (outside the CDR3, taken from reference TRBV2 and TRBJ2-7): EPEVTQTPSHQVTQMGQEVILRCVPISNHLYFYWYRQILGQKVEFLVSFYNNEISEKSEIFDDQFSVERPDGSNFTLKIRSTKLEDSAMYFCASSDTGSSYEQYFGPGTRLTVT.